The 21 T cell receptor beta chains below come from one sample, sequenced in a study of beta chain features in type 1 diabetes (dated by TCRdb to the late 2010s). The research as a whole found: A moderate but significant shortening of TCRB CDR3 length was observed in type 1 diabetes patients in all four CD4+ subsets.

Libraries were prepared through the immunoSEQ multiplex PCR assay. All of the isolated RNA was reverse transcribed with the High Capacity cDNA Reverse Transcription Kit, so expressed TCRB transcripts were sequenced. TCRdb limited this immuneACCESS table to in-frame rearrangements with V and J called. A share of clones is missing; checked studies link under half to unresolved V genes, and the rest is unexplained. Within this sample are 100,000 to 150,000 clones, with approximately 10% of them counted one time only. The ten largest clonotypes hold approximately 0.7% of the sample. No antigen has been identified for these receptors. The sample comprised central memory CD4+ T cells from blood. These receptors were obtained from a man aged 30 to 39 with type 1 diabetes.

This clone has just a few counts. J is TRBJ2-1 and V is TRBV6-1; 7 bases align to TRBD1. CDR3 length equals 14 residues. Germline assignment: CDR1 MNHNS and CDR2 SASEGT. V lost 7 bases, J lost 6 bases, and 9 bases stayed unmatched. In nucleotides, the CDR3 is TGTGCCAGCACCAGTTCCAACAGGGGCAATGAGCAGTTCTTC. Encoded protein: CASTSSNRGNEQFF.

This clone was seen a few times. J is TRBJ2-2 and V is TRBV7-3; 8 nucleotides agree with TRBD1. Germline V gene data show CDR1 as SGHTA and CDR2 as FQGTGA. With 5 bases clipped from V and 6 bases from J, the junction kept 5 bases outside the gene matches. The CDR3 spans 14 residues. This CDR3 is CASSTDRGSGELFF. CDR3 bases: TGTGCCAGCAGCACCGACAGGGGATCCGGGGAGCTGTTTTTT.

The gene calls are TRBV2 and TRBJ1-5; D is ambiguous. The V gene lost 4 bases and the J gene lost 1 base, with 11 bases spanning the gap. CDR1 and CDR2 (germline): SNHLY, FYNNEI. CDR3 length equals 15 residues. CDR3 coding DNA: TGTGCCAGCAGTGGCCTTGGAGGGAGCAATCAGCCCCAGCATTTT. Its protein is CASSGLGGSNQPQHF. The complete variable domain, with remaining parts taken from reference TRBV2 and TRBJ1-5, reads EPEVTQTPSHQVTQMGQEVILRCVPISNHLYFYWYRQILGQKVEFLVSFYNNEISEKSEIFDDQFSVERPDGSNFTLKIRSTKLEDSAMYFCASSGLGGSNQPQHFGDGTRLSIL.

The V and J genes are TRBV7-9 and TRBJ1-2, with 12 bases that match TRBD1. The CDR3 extends over 18 amino acids. Unmatched junction bases numbered 13, after V lost 5 bases and J lost 3 bases. Germline loops: CDR1 SEHNR, CDR2 FQNEAQ (reference sequence). This CDR3 reads CASSPPGQGAQKDYGYTF. The CDR3 DNA is TGTGCCAGCAGCCCGCCGGGACAGGGGGCGCAGAAAGACTATGGCTACACCTTC.

This clone was detected a few times. The rearrangement uses TRBV10-3 and TRBJ2-5; TRBD2 matches at 10 bases. V gave up 8 bases and J gave up 3 bases; unmatched junction bases: 0. The length of the CDR3 is 12 residues. Germline V CDR1 and CDR2: ENHRY, SYGVKD. DNA for the CDR3: TGTGCCATCGGGACTAGCGAAGAGACCCAGTACTTC. Encoded protein: CAIGTSEETQYF.

A few counts support this clone. The gene calls are TRBV5-4 and TRBJ2-3, with 8 nucleotides matching TRBD2. Germline V gives CDR1 SGHNT, CDR2 YYREEE (reference sequence). The CDR3 consists of 15 residues. After removal of 4 bases from V and 4 bases from J, the junction contained 8 bases not matched to a gene. CDR3 sequence (DNA): TGTGCCAGCAGCCCCGGGACTAGAGGTGCAGATACGCAGTATTTT. It yields the protein CASSPGTRGADTQYF.

This chain uses TRBV9 with TRBJ1-2; unclear D gene. V was cut by 0 bases and J by 4 bases, with 10 bases left in between. The CDR3 is 14 amino acids. Germline CDR1 SGDLS, CDR2 YYNGEE. The CDR3 sequence: CASSVAGEGYGYTF. CDR3 nucleotides: TGTGCCAGCAGCGTAGCCGGGGAGGGCTATGGCTACACCTTC.

This clone was seen a few times. The V and J genes are TRBV15 and TRBJ2-3; D is unclear. Trimming took 3 bases from V and 2 from J, leaving 12 bases between them. The length of the CDR3 is 15 residues. Per germline, CDR1 LNHNV and CDR2 YYDKDF (reference sequence). In DNA, the CDR3 is TGTGCCACCAGCAGGTCCCGTGCGGCCACAGATACGCAGTATTTT. Encoded protein: CATSRSRAATDTQYF.

In this sample, this clone turned up a few times. J is TRBJ2-1 and V is TRBV10-2, with a possible D match to TRBD1 (5 bases). The germline V and J ends were trimmed by 8 bases and 0 bases, with 14 bases remaining between them. Germline assignment: CDR1 WSHSY and CDR2 SAAADI. The CDR3 is made up of 15 amino acids. Here the CDR3 reads CASGRGYGSYNEQFF. DNA for the CDR3: TGCGCCAGCGGTAGGGGTTATGGCTCCTACAATGAGCAGTTCTTC.

The CDR3 region is CASRDRENSPLHF. The CDR3 DNA is TGTGCCAGCAGGGACAGGGAGAATTCACCCCTCCACTTT. This chain uses TRBV6-5 with TRBJ1-6, with 8 bases lining up with TRBD1. The CDR3 is 13 amino acids. Trimming at V came to 6 bases and at J to 7 bases, leaving 2 bases not matched to a gene. Germline V gene lookup returns CDR1 MNHEY and CDR2 SVGAGI.

The CDR3 region has the DNA TGTGCCAGCACCACAGGGGGCGCGGTAGGAGGCTACACCTTC. This codes for CASTTGGAVGGYTF. The V gene is TRBV28, the J gene TRBJ1-2, with TRBD1 identical over 9 bases. Germline CDR1 MDHEN, CDR2 SYDVKM. With 7 bases clipped from V and 8 bases from J, the junction kept 11 bases outside the gene matches. The CDR3 sequence is 14 residues long.

This clone was observed a handful of times. The genes are TRBV6-1 and TRBJ2-2; D remains ambiguous. Looked up from germline, CDR1 is MNHNS and CDR2 is SASEGT. This CDR3 contains 11 residues. Trimming removed 6 bases from V and 5 bases from J, with 4 bases in between. Here the CDR3 reads CASSLTGELFF. The CDR3 DNA reads TGTGCCAGCAGCTTAACCGGGGAGCTGTTTTTT.

This clone occurred a few times. The CDR3 sequence: CASSTGRLQETQYF. The CDR3 DNA sequence: TGTGCCAGCTCAACGGGTAGGCTTCAAGAGACCCAGTACTTC. This chain connects TRBV18 to TRBJ2-5; D remains unclear. The CDR3 consists of 14 residues. The V end lost 5 bases, the J end lost 2 bases, and 12 bases lay between the germline ends. Germline V gene sequence: CDR1 KGHSH, CDR2 LQKENI.

This clone turned up a few times. The chain carries TRBV11-2 and TRBJ2-1; unclear D gene. The CDR3 is 15 residues long. CDR1 SGHAT and CDR2 FQNNGV come from the germline V gene. V was pared by 7 bases and J by 4 bases, with 17 bases between. The CDR3 reads CASTPVWQEYNEQFF. The CDR3 DNA is TGTGCCAGCACCCCAGTATGGCAGGAATACAATGAGCAGTTCTTC. Using reference TRBV11-2 and TRBJ2-1 for the parts outside the CDR3, the full variable domain is EAGVAQSPRYKIIEKRQSVAFWCNPISGHATLYWYQQILGQGPKLLIQFQNNGVVDDSQLPKDRFSAERLKGVDSTLKIQPAKLEDSAVYLCASTPVWQEYNEQFFGPGTRLTVL.

The rearrangement uses TRBV28 and TRBJ2-7; TRBD2 is a possible D gene (7 bases). From germline, CDR1 is MDHEN and CDR2 SYDVKM. This CDR3 region has 15 residues. V was pared by 6 bases and J by 0 bases, with 15 bases between. The DNA for the CDR3 is TGTGCCAGCAGGGGAGGGGGAAGGGACTCCTACGAGCAGTACTTC. This sequence encodes CASRGGGRDSYEQYF.

This clone was picked up a small number of times. This chain links TRBV5-1 with TRBJ2-1; no clear D. Trimming cost V 1 base and J 4 bases, with 9 bases left between them. From germline, CDR1 is SGHRS and CDR2 YFSETQ. The CDR3 totals 14 residues. For the CDR3, the DNA is TGCGCCAGCAGCTTGATTAACTTTTACAATGAGCAGTTCTTC. Translating gives CASSLINFYNEQFF.

This clone was counted only a few times. The chain carries TRBV9 and TRBJ1-2; 8 bases agree with TRBD1. The CDR3 totals 14 residues. Looked up from germline, CDR1 is SGDLS and CDR2 is YYNGEE. Unmatched junction bases numbered 9, after V lost 3 bases and J lost 8 bases. The CDR3 DNA reads as TGTGCCAGCAGCGCCGGGACAGGAAGGAAGGGCTACACCTTC. Protein sequence: CASSAGTGRKGYTF. Variable domain in full (rest from reference TRBV9 and TRBJ1-2): DSGVTQTPKHLITATGQRVTLRCSPRSGDLSVYWYQQSLDQGLQFLIQYYNGEERAKGNILERFSAQQFPDLHSELNLSSLELGDSALYFCASSAGTGRKGYTFGSGTRLTVV.

In this sample, this clone turned up a few times. The chain employs TRBV5-4 and TRBJ2-3; 13 bases agree with TRBD2. Per germline, CDR1 SGHNT and CDR2 YYREEE (reference sequence). The CDR3 loop spans 15 amino acids. Trimming cost V 4 bases and J 4 bases; bases outside gene matches: 3. DNA for the CDR3: TGTGCCAGCAGCCGGGGACTAGCGGGGTCAGATACGCAGTATTTT. Amino acid sequence: CASSRGLAGSDTQYF.

The rearrangement joins TRBV7-6 to TRBJ2-7; TRBD1 matches 7 bases. This CDR3 region has 14 residues. The J segment lost 6 bases and the V segment lost 5 bases, leaving 10 bases of the junction unmatched. Germline CDR1 SGHVS, CDR2 FNYEAQ. CDR3 DNA sequence: TGTGCCAGCAGCGACCGGGACAGCGACTTCGAGCAGTACTTC. It translates to CASSDRDSDFEQYF.

The chain's CDR3 is CASSLGTGDTGELFF. As DNA, the CDR3 is TGTGCCAGCAGCTTGGGAACAGGGGACACCGGGGAGCTGTTTTTT. The J gene is TRBJ2-2, the V gene TRBV7-3, with TRBD1 matching 7 bases. The CDR3 totals 15 residues. V lost 3 bases to trimming and J lost 3 bases; unmatched junction nucleotides: 4. Germline loops: CDR1 SGHTA, CDR2 FQGTGA.

The V call is TRBV28, the J call TRBJ1-3; D perhaps matches TRBD1 (5 bases). V gave up 6 bases and J gave up 0 bases, with 9 bases separating them. Per the germline V gene, CDR1 is MDHEN and CDR2 is SYDVKM. CDR3 length equals 14 residues. The CDR3 DNA sequence: TGTGCCAGCAGACAGGACACCTCTGGAAACACCATATATTTT. Translated, it gives CASRQDTSGNTIYF.